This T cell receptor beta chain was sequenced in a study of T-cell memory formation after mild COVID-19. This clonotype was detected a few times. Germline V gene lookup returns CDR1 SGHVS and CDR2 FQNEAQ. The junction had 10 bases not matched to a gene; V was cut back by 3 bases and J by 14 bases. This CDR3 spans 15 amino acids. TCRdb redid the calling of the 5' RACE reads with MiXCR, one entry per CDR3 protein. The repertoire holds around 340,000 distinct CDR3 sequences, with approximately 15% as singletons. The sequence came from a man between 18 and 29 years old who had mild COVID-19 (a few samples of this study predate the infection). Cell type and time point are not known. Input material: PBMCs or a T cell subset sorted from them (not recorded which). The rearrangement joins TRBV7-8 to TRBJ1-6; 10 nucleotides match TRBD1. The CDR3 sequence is CASSFGQGGFVALHF. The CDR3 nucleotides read TGTGCCAGCAGCTTCGGACAGGGGGGTTTCGTGGCCCTCCACTTT. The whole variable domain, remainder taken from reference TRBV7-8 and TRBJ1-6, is GAGVSQSPRYKVAKRGQDVALRCDPISGHVSLFWYQQALGQGPEFLTYFQNEAQLDKSGLPSDRFFAERPEGSVSTLKIQRTQQEDSAVYLCASSFGQGGFVALHFGNGTRLTVT.